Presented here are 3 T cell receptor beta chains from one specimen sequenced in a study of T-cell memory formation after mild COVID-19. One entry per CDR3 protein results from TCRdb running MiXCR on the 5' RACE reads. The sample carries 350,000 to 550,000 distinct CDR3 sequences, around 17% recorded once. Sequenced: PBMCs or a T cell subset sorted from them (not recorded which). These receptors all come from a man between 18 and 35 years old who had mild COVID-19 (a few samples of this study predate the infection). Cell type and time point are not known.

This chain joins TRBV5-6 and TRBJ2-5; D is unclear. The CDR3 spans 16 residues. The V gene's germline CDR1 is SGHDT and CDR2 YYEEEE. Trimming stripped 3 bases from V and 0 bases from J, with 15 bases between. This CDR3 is CASSSTRTAYQETQYF. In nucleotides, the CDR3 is TGTGCCAGCAGCTCCACGAGGACGGCTTACCAAGAGACCCAGTACTTC.

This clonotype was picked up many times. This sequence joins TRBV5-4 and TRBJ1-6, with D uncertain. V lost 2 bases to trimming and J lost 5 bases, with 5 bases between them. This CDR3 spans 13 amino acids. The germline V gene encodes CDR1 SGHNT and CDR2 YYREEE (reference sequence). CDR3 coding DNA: TGTGCCAGCAGCTTCGACAATAATTCACCCCTCCACTTT. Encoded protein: CASSFDNNSPLHF.

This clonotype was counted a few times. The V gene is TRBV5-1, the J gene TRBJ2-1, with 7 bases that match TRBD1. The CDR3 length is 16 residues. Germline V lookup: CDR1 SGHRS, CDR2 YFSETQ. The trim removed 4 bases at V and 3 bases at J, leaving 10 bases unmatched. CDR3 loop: CASSTLAGQVYNEQFF. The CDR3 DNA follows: TGCGCCAGCAGCACCCTGGCAGGACAGGTCTACAATGAGCAGTTCTTC.